The 10 T cell receptor beta chains below come from one sample, sequenced in a study of T cell responses to AZD1222 COVID-19 vaccine. Profiled with immunoSEQ multiplex PCR; TCRdb holds only in-frame clones, not every one. The sample includes nearly 200,000 clones, approximately 93% of them seen just once. This specimen was peripheral blood, taken 28 days after the second AZD1222 dose. These receptors were collected from an adult who received the AZD1222 COVID-19 vaccine.

The J gene is TRBJ1-6, the V gene TRBV13; 9 bases fit TRBD1. With V trimmed by 5 bases and J by 10 bases, 3 bases remained unmatched. From germline, CDR1 is PRHDT and CDR2 FYEKMQ (reference sequence). There are 13 residues in the CDR3. The CDR3 region is CASSRDRESPLHF. In DNA, the CDR3 is TGTGCCAGCAGCCGGGACAGGGAATCACCCCTCCACTTT.

The chain couples TRBV12-3 or TRBV12-4 to TRBJ2-5; TRBD1 might be the D (5 bases). V lost 6 bases and J lost 2, with 10 bases in between. The CDR3 loop spans 13 amino acids. The CDR3 spells CASRLTVQETQYF. CDR3 DNA sequence: TGTGCCAGCAGACTGACAGTGCAAGAGACCCAGTACTTC.

The rearrangement links TRBV6-5 to TRBJ2-7; D remains ambiguous. The germline CDR1 and CDR2 sequences are MNHEY and SVGAGI. With 7 bases removed from V and 3 bases from J, the gap between germline ends came to 16 bases. The CDR3 sequence is 14 residues long. CDR3 loop: CASTSTLSSYEQYF. In DNA form, the CDR3 reads TGTGCCAGCACCTCGACATTATCGAGCTACGAGCAGTACTTC.

This clone was seen only a few times. The chain recombines TRBV14 with TRBJ1-1, with 8 bases lining up with TRBD1. This CDR3 is built from 14 residues. The V and J ends lost 4 bases and 6 bases, in that order; junction bases with no gene match: 7. The germline CDR1 and CDR2 sequences are SGHDN and FVKESK. The CDR3, as DNA: TGTGCCAGCAGCCGCAACAGGGGGACCTCTGAAGCTTTCTTT. Translated: CASSRNRGTSEAFF.

The chain employs TRBV10-3 and TRBJ2-7; 9 nucleotides match TRBD1. The V and J ends lost 3 bases and 5 bases, in that order; junction bases with no gene match: 14. This CDR3 spans 17 amino acids. The V gene's germline CDR1 is ENHRY and CDR2 SYGVKD. The CDR3 nucleotides are TGTGCCATCAGTGATGGGTTCGCTCGGGACAGGGTTAACGAGCAGTACTTC. Translation: CAISDGFARDRVNEQYF.

The chain joins TRBV18 to TRBJ2-7, with 9 bases matching TRBD1. J was trimmed by 3 bases and V by 5 bases; bases with no gene match: 8. CDR1 KGHSH and CDR2 LQKENI come from the germline V gene. The CDR3 contains 15 residues. The CDR3 DNA sequence: TGTGCCAGCTCATCAATTCCGGGACAGGGCTACGAGCAGTACTTC. It encodes CASSSIPGQGYEQYF.

This clone appeared a few times. The chain uses TRBV3-1 (or the pseudogene TRBV3-2) and TRBJ1-3, with TRBD1 identical over 7 bases. The J segment lost 4 bases and the V segment lost 4 bases, leaving 10 bases of the junction unmatched. The CDR3 covers 16 residues. CDR1 and CDR2 (germline): LGHDT, YNNKEL (reference sequence). The chain's CDR3 is CASSRDTTGSGNTIYF. CDR3 sequence (DNA): TGTGCCAGCAGCCGAGATACGACAGGGTCGGGAAACACCATATATTTT.

V gene TRBV27 combines with J gene TRBJ2-7; perhaps TRBD1 as D (6 bases). V was trimmed by 6 bases and J by 0 bases, leaving 12 bases between them. The length of the CDR3 is 14 residues. The germline CDR1 and CDR2 sequences are MNHEY and SMNVEV (reference sequence). The chain's CDR3 is CASRRQASSYEQYF. The CDR3 nucleotides are TGTGCCAGCAGAAGACAGGCGAGCTCCTACGAGCAGTACTTC.

This chain joins TRBV6-2 or TRBV6-3 and TRBJ1-2, with 7 bases fitting TRBD1. The CDR3 extends over 15 amino acids. V shed 4 bases, J shed 5 bases, and the junction held 10 bases outside the gene matches. Germline-derived CDR1 and CDR2 are MNHEY and SVGEGT. CDR3 sequence: CASSLLEGALYGYTF. The CDR3, as DNA: TGTGCCAGCAGTTTATTGGAGGGGGCGTTGTATGGCTACACCTTC.

The chain employs TRBV7-8 and TRBJ2-2; D perhaps matches TRBD2 (7 bases). The CDR3 sequence is 16 residues long. Trimming pared 4 bases from V and 0 bases from J, leaving 12 bases between. Germline CDR1 is SGHVS and CDR2 is FQNEAQ. For the CDR3, the DNA is TGTGCCAGCAGCTGGGGGGGCGGCGCGAACACCGGGGAGCTGTTTTTT. It specifies CASSWGGGANTGELFF.